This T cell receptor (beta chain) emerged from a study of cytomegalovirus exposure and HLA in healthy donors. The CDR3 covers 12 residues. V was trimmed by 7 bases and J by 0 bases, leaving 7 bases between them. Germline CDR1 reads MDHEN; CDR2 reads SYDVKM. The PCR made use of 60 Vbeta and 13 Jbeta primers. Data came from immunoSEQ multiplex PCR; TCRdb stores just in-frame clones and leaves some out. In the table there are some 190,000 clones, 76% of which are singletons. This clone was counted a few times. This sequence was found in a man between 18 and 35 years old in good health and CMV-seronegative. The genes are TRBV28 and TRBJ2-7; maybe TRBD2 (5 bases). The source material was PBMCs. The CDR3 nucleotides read TGTGCCAGCACGGGAAGCTCCTACGAGCAGTACTTC. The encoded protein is CASTGSSYEQYF.